This T cell receptor (beta chain) was retrieved from a study of cytomegalovirus exposure and HLA in healthy donors. The donors were healthy bone marrow donors. With 60 Vbeta and 13 Jbeta primers, the PCR was carried out. TCRdb's table, derived via immunoSEQ multiplex PCR, lists solely in-frame clones and lacks some. The data show 200,000 to 300,000 clones, around four fifths seen once. V shed 1 base, J shed 0 bases, and the junction held 3 bases outside the gene matches. The CDR3 is 19 residues long. Germline-derived CDR1 and CDR2 are LGHNA and YNFKEQ. The genes are TRBV4-2 and TRBJ2-1; 16 nucleotides match TRBD2. The sequence was collected from a woman aged 40 to 49 in good health and CMV-seropositive. The sequencing input was PBMCs. The DNA for the CDR3 is TGTGCCAGCAGCCAAGTTGGGACTAGCGGGAGGGTCTCCTACAATGAGCAGTTCTTC. It codes for CASSQVGTSGRVSYNEQFF.